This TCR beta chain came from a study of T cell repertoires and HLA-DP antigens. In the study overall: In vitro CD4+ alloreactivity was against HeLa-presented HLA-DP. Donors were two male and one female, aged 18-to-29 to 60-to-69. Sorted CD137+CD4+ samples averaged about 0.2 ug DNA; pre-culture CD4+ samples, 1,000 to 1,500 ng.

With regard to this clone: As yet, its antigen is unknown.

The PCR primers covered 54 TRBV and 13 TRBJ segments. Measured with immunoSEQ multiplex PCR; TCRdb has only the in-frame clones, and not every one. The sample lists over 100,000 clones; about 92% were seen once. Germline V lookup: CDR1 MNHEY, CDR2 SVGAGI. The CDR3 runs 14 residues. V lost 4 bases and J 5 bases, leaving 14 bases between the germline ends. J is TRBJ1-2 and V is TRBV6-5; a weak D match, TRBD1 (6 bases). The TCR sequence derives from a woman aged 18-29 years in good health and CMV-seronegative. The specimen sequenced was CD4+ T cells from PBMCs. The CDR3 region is CASSSGGADYGYTF. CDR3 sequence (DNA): TGTGCCAGCAGTTCGGGGGGCGCAGATTATGGCTACACCTTC.